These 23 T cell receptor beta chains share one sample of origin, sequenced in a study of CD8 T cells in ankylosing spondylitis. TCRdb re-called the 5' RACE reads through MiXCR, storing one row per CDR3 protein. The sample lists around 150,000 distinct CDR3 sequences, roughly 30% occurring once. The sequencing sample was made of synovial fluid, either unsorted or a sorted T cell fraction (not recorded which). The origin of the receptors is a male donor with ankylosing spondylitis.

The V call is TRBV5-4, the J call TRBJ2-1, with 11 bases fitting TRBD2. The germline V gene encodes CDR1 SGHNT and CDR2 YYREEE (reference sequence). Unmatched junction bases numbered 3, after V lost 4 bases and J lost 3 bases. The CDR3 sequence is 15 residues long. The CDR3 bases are TGTGCCAGCAGCGCTAGCGGGGGGAACTACAATGAGCAGTTCTTC. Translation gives CASSASGGNYNEQFF.

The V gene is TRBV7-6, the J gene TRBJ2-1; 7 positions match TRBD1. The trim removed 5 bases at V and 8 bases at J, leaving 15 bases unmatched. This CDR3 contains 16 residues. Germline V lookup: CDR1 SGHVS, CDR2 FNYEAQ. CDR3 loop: CASSIYPSGQSDEQFF. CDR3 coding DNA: TGTGCCAGCAGCATCTACCCCTCGGGACAGTCGGATGAGCAGTTCTTC.

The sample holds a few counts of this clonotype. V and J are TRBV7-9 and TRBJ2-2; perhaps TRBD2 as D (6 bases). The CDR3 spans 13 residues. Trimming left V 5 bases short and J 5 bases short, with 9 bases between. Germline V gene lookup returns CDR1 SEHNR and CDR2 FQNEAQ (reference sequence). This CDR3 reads CASSTRETGELFF. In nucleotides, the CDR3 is TGTGCCAGCAGCACACGGGAGACCGGGGAGCTGTTTTTT.

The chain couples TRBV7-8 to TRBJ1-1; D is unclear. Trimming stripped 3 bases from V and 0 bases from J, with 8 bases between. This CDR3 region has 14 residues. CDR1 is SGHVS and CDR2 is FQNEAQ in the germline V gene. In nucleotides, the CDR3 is TGTGCCAGCAGCTTTTATCTACTGAACACTGAAGCTTTCTTT. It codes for CASSFYLLNTEAFF.

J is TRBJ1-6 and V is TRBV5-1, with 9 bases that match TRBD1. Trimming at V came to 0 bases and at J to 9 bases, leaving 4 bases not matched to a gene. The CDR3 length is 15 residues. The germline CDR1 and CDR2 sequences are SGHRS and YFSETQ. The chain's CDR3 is CASSLAGQGRSPLHF. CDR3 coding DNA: TGCGCCAGCAGCTTGGCGGGACAGGGACGTTCACCCCTCCACTTT.

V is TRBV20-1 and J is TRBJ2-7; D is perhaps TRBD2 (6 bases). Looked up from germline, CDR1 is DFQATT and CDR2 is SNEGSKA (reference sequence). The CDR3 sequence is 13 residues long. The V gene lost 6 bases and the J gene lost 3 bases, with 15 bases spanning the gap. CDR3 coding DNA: TGCAGTGCCCTGCTGGGAGGAGGCTACGAGCAGTACTTC. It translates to CSALLGGGYEQYF.

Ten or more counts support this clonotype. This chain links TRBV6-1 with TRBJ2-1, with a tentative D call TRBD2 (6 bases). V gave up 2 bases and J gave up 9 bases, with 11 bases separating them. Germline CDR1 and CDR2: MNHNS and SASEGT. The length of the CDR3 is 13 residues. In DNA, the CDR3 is TGTGCCAGCAGTGAATTGCGGGATGGTGAGCAGTTCTTC. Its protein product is CASSELRDGEQFF.

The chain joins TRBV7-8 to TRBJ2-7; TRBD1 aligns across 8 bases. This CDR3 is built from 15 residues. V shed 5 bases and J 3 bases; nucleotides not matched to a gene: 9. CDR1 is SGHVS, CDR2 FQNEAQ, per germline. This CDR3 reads CASSQGGTGVYEQYF. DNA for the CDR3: TGTGCCAGCAGCCAAGGGGGGACAGGAGTCTACGAGCAGTACTTC.

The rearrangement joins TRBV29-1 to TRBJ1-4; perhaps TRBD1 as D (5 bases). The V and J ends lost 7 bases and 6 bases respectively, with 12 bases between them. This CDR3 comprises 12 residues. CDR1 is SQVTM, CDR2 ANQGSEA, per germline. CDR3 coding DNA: TGCAGCGCCACGGGGGTGGATGAAAAACTGTTTTTT. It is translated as CSATGVDEKLFF. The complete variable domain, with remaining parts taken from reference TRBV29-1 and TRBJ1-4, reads SAVISQKPSRDICQRGTSLTIQCQVDSQVTMMFWYRQQPGQSLTLIATANQGSEATYESGFVIDKFPISRPNLTFSTLTVSNMSPEDSSIYLCSATGVDEKLFFGSGTQLSVL.

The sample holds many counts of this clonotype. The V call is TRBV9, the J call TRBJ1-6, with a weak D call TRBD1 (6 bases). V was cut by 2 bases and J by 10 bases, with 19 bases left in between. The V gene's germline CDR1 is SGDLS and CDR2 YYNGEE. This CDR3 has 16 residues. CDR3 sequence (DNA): TGTGCCAGCAGCGTGGGCCCGGGACAAAAGGTCTCACCCCTCCACTTT. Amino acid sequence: CASSVGPGQKVSPLHF.

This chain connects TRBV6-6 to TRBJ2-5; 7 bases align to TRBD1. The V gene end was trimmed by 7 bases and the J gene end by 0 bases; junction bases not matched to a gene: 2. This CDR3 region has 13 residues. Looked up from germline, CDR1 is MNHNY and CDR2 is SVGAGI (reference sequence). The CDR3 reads CASNDRDQETQYF. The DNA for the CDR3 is TGTGCCAGCAACGACAGGGACCAAGAGACCCAGTACTTC.

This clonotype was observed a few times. CDR3 coding DNA: TGTGCCAGCAGCCCGAAGAGCGCTTACGAGCAGTACTTC. Protein sequence: CASSPKSAYEQYF. This chain uses TRBV12-3 or TRBV12-4 with TRBJ2-7; D call uncertain. The CDR3 length is 13 residues. Trimming cost V 6 bases and J 4 bases, with 13 bases left between them.

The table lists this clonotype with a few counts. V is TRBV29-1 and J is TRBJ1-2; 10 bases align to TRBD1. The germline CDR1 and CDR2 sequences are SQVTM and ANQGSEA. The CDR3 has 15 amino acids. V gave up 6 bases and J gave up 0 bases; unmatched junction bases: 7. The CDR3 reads CSVPGTGDTNYGYTF. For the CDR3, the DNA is TGCAGCGTACCCGGGACAGGGGATACTAACTATGGCTACACCTTC.

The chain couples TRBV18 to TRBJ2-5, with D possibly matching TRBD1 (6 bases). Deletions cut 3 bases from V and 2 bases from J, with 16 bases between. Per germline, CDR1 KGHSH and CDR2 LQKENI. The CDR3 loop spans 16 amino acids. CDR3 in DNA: TGTGCCAGCTCACCCTACCGGGACAACTTACAAGAGACCCAGTACTTC. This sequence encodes CASSPYRDNLQETQYF.

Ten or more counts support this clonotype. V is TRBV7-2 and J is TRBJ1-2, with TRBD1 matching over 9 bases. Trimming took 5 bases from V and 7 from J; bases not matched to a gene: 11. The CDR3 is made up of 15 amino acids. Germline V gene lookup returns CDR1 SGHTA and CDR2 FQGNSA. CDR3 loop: CASSLLLQGAGGYTF. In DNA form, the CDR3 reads TGTGCCAGCAGCCTCCTACTACAGGGGGCCGGTGGCTACACCTTC.

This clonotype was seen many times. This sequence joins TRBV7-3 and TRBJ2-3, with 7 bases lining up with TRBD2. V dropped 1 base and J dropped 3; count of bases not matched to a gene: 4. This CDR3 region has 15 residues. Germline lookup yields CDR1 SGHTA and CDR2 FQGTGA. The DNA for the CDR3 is TGTGCCAGCAGCTTAAGCGGGAGTAAGACAGATACGCAGTATTTT. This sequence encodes CASSLSGSKTDTQYF. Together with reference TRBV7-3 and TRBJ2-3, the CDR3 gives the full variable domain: GAGVSQTPSNKVTEKGKYVELRCDPISGHTALYWYRQSLGQGPEFLIYFQGTGAADDSGLPNDRFFAVRPEGSVSTLKIQRTERGDSAVYLCASSLSGSKTDTQYFGPGTRLTVL.

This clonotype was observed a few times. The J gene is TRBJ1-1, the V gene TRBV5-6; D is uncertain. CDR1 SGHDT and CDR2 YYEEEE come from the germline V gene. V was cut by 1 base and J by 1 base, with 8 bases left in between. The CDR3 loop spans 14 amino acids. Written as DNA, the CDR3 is TGTGCCAGCAGCTTGCGGAGTGGGAACACTGAAGCTTTCTTT. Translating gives CASSLRSGNTEAFF.

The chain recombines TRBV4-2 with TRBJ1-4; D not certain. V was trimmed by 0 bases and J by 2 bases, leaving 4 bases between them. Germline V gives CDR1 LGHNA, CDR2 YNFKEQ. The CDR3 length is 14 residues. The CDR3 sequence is CASSQDPTNEKLFF. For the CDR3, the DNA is TGTGCCAGCAGCCAAGATCCCACTAATGAAAAACTGTTTTTT.

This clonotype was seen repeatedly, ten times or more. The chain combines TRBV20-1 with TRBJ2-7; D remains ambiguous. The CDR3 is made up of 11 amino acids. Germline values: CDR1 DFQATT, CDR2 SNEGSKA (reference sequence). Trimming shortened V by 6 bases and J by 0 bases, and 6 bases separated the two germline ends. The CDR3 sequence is CSAVISYEQYF. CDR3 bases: TGCAGTGCGGTTATCTCCTACGAGCAGTACTTC.

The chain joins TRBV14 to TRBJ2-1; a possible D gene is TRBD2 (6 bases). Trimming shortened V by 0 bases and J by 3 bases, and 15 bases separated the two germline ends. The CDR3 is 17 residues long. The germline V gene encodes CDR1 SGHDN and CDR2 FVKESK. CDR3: CASSQDHVLAHYNEQFF. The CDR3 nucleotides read TGTGCCAGCAGCCAAGATCATGTACTAGCCCACTACAATGAGCAGTTCTTC.

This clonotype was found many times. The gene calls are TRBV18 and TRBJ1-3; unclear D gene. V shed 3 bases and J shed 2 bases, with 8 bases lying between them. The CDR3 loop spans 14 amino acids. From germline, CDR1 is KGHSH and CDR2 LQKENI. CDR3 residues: CASSPGSAGNTIYF. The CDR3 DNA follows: TGTGCCAGCTCACCGGGTTCGGCTGGAAACACCATATATTTT.

The CDR3: CASSLISGRANEQYF. CDR3 in DNA: TGTGCCAGCAGTCTCATCAGCGGGAGGGCTAACGAGCAGTACTTC. The chain joins TRBV12-3 or TRBV12-4 to TRBJ2-7; 10 bases are shared with TRBD2. Trimming removed 5 bases from V and 5 bases from J; junction bases left unmatched: 9. The CDR3 has 15 residues.

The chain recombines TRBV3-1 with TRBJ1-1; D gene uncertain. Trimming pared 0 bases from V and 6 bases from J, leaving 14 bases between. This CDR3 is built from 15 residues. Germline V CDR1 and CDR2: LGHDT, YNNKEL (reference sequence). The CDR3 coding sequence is TGTGCCAGCAGCCAAGATCCGGGGATCGGTTCTGAAGCTTTCTTT. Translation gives CASSQDPGIGSEAFF.